The sequence of this T cell receptor beta chain was determined in a study of response to subunit inactivated influenza vaccine. Broader study findings: The authors proposed limited new T cell recruitment per seasonal influenza vaccination.

This clonotype appeared a few times. The target antigen is unknown. One entry per CDR3 protein results from TCRdb running MiXCR on the RT-PCR reads. The sample has about 530,000 distinct CDR3 sequences, 10% to 15% seen once. The CDR3 length is 16 residues. The germline gives CDR1 SGHAT, CDR2 FQNNGV. The ends were cut back, 5 bases at V and 5 bases at J, with 21 bases in the middle. The sequencing here drew on PBMCs from blood, taken about 40 days after vaccination. This chain uses TRBV11-2 with TRBJ1-1, with D tentatively TRBD1 (5 bases). This clonotype was obtained from a middle-aged man who received an inactivated influenza vaccine. The CDR3 bases are TGTGCCAGCAGCCTCGCTCTTTTGGGCCGGGGGACTGAAGCTTTCTTT. It translates to CASSLALLGRGTEAFF.